Following are 2 T cell receptor beta chains from one sample sequenced in a study of blood T cell repertoires in COVID-19. TCRdb's copy holds only in-frame clones and misses some; the assay was immunoSEQ multiplex PCR. Of around 210,000 clones in the sample, around 89% were seen once. The sequencing input was PBMCs or T cells enriched from blood (not recorded which). The receptor source for this set is a woman between 18 and 29 years old who had recovered from COVID-19.

The chain couples TRBV28 to TRBJ2-6; D not certain. Between the trimmed V and J ends, which lost 3 bases and 0 bases, there was a span of 6 bases. The CDR3 is 15 residues long. Germline V gives CDR1 MDHEN, CDR2 SYDVKM. This chain's CDR3 is CASSFGLSGANVLTF. DNA for the CDR3: TGTGCCAGCAGTTTTGGGCTCTCTGGGGCCAACGTCCTGACTTTC.

J is TRBJ2-1 and V is TRBV4-1; 8 positions agree with TRBD1. This CDR3 is 13 amino acids long. V was clipped by 6 bases and J by 6 bases; unmatched bases: 4. Germline V lookup: CDR1 MGHRA, CDR2 YSYEKL. The CDR3, as DNA: TGCGCCAGCAGACAAACAGGGGGCAATGAGCAGTTCTTC. Amino acid sequence: CASRQTGGNEQFF.